Below are 10 T cell receptor beta chains sequenced from a single sample in a study of control samples from healthy donors and cancer patients. Sequenced by immunoSEQ multiplex PCR; TCRdb stores in-frame clones only, minus some. The sample yields about 80,000 clones, about 90% seen once. The specimen was blood. Receptors were obtained from a man aged 50 to 59 in good health.

The chain combines TRBV10-3 with TRBJ1-1; 8 bases are a match to TRBD1. Unmatched junction bases numbered 9, after V lost 2 bases and J lost 1 base. In germline, CDR1 is ENHRY, CDR2 SYGVKD. The CDR3 loop spans 17 amino acids. As DNA, the CDR3 is TGTGCCATCAGTGAGCCGGGACAGGAAAGGGGGAACACTGAAGCTTTCTTT. Protein product: CAISEPGQERGNTEAFF.

The chain couples TRBV30 to TRBJ1-1; the match to TRBD1 covers 7 bases. CDR3 length: 11 residues. CDR1 is GTSNPN, CDR2 SVGIG, per germline (reference sequence). Trimming cost V 3 bases and J 7 bases; bases outside gene matches: 2. This CDR3 reads CAWSRDSEAFF. CDR3 in DNA: TGTGCCTGGAGCCGGGACAGTGAAGCTTTCTTT.

This clone was picked up a small number of times. This rearrangement joins TRBV4-1 to TRBJ1-6, with D uncertain. The CDR3 is 15 amino acids. Germline CDR1 reads MGHRA; CDR2 reads YSYEKL. V was pared by 0 bases and J by 9 bases, with 12 bases between. In nucleotides, the CDR3 is TGCGCCAGCAGCCAAGACCCCTACGGCGGTTCACCCCTCCACTTT. Protein product: CASSQDPYGGSPLHF.

This clone was counted between two and nine times. This chain joins TRBV19 and TRBJ2-3, with D possibly matching TRBD1 (5 bases). Looked up from germline, CDR1 is LNHDA and CDR2 is SQIVND (reference sequence). V was pared by 6 bases and J by 5 bases, with 9 bases between. This CDR3 region has 12 residues. DNA for the CDR3: TGTGCCAGTAGGGGGCAGGTAGATACGCAGTATTTT. This translates into CASRGQVDTQYF.

This rearrangement joins TRBV29-1 to TRBJ1-5, with D uncertain. The V end lost 4 bases, the J end lost 1 base, and 17 bases lay between the germline ends. CDR3 length: 16 amino acids. Germline V CDR1 and CDR2: SQVTM, ANQGSEA. In DNA, the CDR3 is TGCAGCGTTGTCGGACGCCGGGTGAGGAGCAATCAGCCCCAGCATTTT. This sequence encodes CSVVGRRVRSNQPQHF.

This chain joins TRBV28 and TRBJ2-3; D perhaps matches TRBD1 (5 bases). The V and J ends lost 7 bases and 5 bases respectively, with 13 bases between them. The length of the CDR3 is 13 residues. The germline gives CDR1 MDHEN, CDR2 SYDVKM. This CDR3 reads CASTRLGVDTQYF. CDR3 coding DNA: TGTGCCAGCACCCGATTAGGGGTAGATACGCAGTATTTT.

The CDR3 region is CASSPPGEAFF. CDR3 sequence (DNA): TGTGCCAGCAGCCCTCCTGGTGAAGCTTTCTTT. The chain carries TRBV12-3 or TRBV12-4 and TRBJ1-1; no clear D gene. The CDR3 has 11 residues. The V gene lost 6 bases and the J gene lost 7 bases, with 9 bases spanning the gap.

The genes are TRBV28 and TRBJ2-5, with 8 positions matching TRBD1. The CDR3 has 13 amino acids. The V and J ends lost 8 bases and 2 bases, in that order; junction bases with no gene match: 4. CDR1 is MDHEN and CDR2 is SYDVKM in the germline V gene. In nucleotides, the CDR3 is TGTGCCAGCGACAGGGGTGGGCAAGAGACCCAGTACTTC. Encoded protein: CASDRGGQETQYF.

The rearrangement links TRBV29-1 to TRBJ1-2; no reliable D call. The CDR3 is 13 amino acids. The V gene lost 4 bases and the J gene lost 6 bases, with 15 bases spanning the gap. Germline V gene lookup returns CDR1 SQVTM and CDR2 ANQGSEA. CDR3 DNA sequence: TGCAGCGTTGGGGCCCCCAGAGGGAATGGCTACACCTTC. Its translation is CSVGAPRGNGYTF.

This rearrangement joins TRBV10-1 to TRBJ2-2; 9 bases agree with TRBD1. The CDR3 is made up of 17 amino acids. Per germline, CDR1 WNHNN and CDR2 SYGVQD (reference sequence). V shed 2 bases, J shed 6 bases, and the junction held 10 bases outside the gene matches. The CDR3 sequence is CASSEGSGQGSSGELFF. The DNA for the CDR3 is TGCGCCAGCAGTGAGGGTTCGGGACAGGGATCGTCCGGGGAGCTGTTTTTT.